This record looks at one T cell receptor beta chain sequence and its context. The antigen remains unidentified. The sample belongs to a study of OX40 agonist ivuxolimab in advanced cancers. Overall study: A male proportion of over 70% was recorded, with mean age 60 years and range roughly 23 to 79. Study-level findings and limits: Among the lowest peripheral clonal expansion occurred in 0.1-3.0 mg/kg partial responders. Relative to CD4+ cells, CD8+ T cells on average had more expanded clones.

TCRdb keeps only in-frame clones here, not all; method: immunoSEQ multiplex PCR. The sample includes roughly 53,000 clones, about 94% of them seen just once. This CDR3 is built from 14 residues. V was cut by 3 bases and J by 5 bases, with 11 bases left in between. Germline-derived CDR1 and CDR2 are MNHEY and SMNVEV (reference sequence). Peripheral blood came from all dose cohorts at three timepoints. The source is an adult with an advanced solid tumor such as melanoma, head and neck, liver or kidney cancer. The sequencing used CD4+ or CD8+ T cells sorted from blood, collected in a trial of the OX40 agonist ivuxolimab. V gene TRBV27 combines with J gene TRBJ1-5; D remains ambiguous. The CDR3 DNA follows: TGTGCCAGCAGTTTTTTCCGCACGTATCAGCCCCAGCATTTT. Translation gives CASSFFRTYQPQHF.